This T cell receptor (beta chain) came from a study of blood T cell repertoires in COVID-19. Original data processing: By means of reference gene primer amplification, nucleated cell counts were estimated. Profiled with immunoSEQ multiplex PCR; TCRdb holds only in-frame clones, not every one. Clonal size and the V and J genes are those of that table, whereas D and trimming came from the DNA. The data hold about 330,000 clones, with 80% to 95% observed a single time. The CDR3 sequence is 13 residues long. Germline values: CDR1 KGHSH, CDR2 LQKENI. V was clipped by 3 bases and J by 5 bases, with 8 bases between them. Adults between roughly 18 and 100 years of age took part from 20 to 25 US areas. Which cohort a participant joined came from the clinical history participants gave. Either two negative PCRs, clearance, or symptom resolution qualified Cohort 3 donors as recovered.

The chain employs TRBV18 and TRBJ1-5; D is unclear. Sequenced material: PBMCs or T cells enriched from blood (not recorded which). The clonotype was recovered from a woman younger than 45 who had recovered from COVID-19. The CDR3 bases are TGTGCCAGCTCACCGGCGGGCGATCAGCCCCAGCATTTT. Amino acids: CASSPAGDQPQHF.